The T cell receptor (beta chain) described here comes from a study of OX40 agonist ivuxolimab in advanced cancers. Repertoires were generated with immunoSEQ multiplex PCR, while TCRdb's copy carries only in-frame clones and drops some. The sample gives 90,000 to 100,000 clones, roughly 84% of which show up once; 3% to 4% is in the top ten. Autoimmune disease history or systemic immunosuppression led to patient exclusion. Study-wide points: With doses of 0.1 to 3.0 mg/kg, CD4+ and CD8+ blood T cells had undergone clonal expansion by week 6.

Notes on this clone: The antigen remains unidentified.

The sample in question was CD4+ or CD8+ T cells sorted from blood, obtained in a trial of the OX40 agonist ivuxolimab. This receptor was identified in an adult with an advanced solid tumor such as melanoma, head and neck, liver or kidney cancer.

CDR3 DNA sequence: TGCGCCAGCAGCTTGAGCTTAGGTGGGGCCTGGGGCATTCAGTACTTC. This sequence encodes CASSLSLGGAWGIQYF. V is TRBV5-1 and J is TRBJ2-4, with D perhaps TRBD1 (5 bases). The CDR3 runs to 16 residues. Trimming cost V 1 base and J 9 bases, with 20 bases left between them. The germline V gene has CDR1 SGHRS and CDR2 YFSETQ.